The rows below give T cell receptor beta chains drawn from one sample of a study of type 1 and type 2 diabetes patients. One entry per CDR3 protein, called by TCRdb with MiXCR from the multiplex PCR reads. The data hold fewer than 300,000 distinct CDR3 sequences, with roughly 50% observed a single time. Input material: peripheral blood mononuclear cells (PBMCs). These receptors all come from a man aged 18 to 30 with type 2 diabetes. Each CDR3 is given with its conserved first and last residue. A D gene is named only where the DNA matches it firmly. Not all rows give a size; the values are once, few, many and, for expanded clones, a class.

cdr3_nt | cdr3_aa | j_call | d_call | clone_size | v_call
TGTGCCAGCGGTCGGGGGGATGGGGTTGAAGCTTTCTTT | CASGRGDGVEAFF | TRBJ1-1 | NA | NA | TRBV28
TGTGCCAGCAGCTGGGAGGGGGGTTATAATTCACCCCTCCACTTT | CASSWEGGYNSPLHF | TRBJ1-6 | NA | NA | TRBV7-6
TGTGCCAGCAGCTCATGGGGGAAGAGACAGGCCTACGAGCAGTACTTC | CASSSWGKRQAYEQYF | TRBJ2-7 | NA | NA | TRBV7-2
TGTGCCTGGGACTTACGGGACTCGGAGGAGCAGTTCTTC | CAWDLRDSEEQFF | TRBJ2-1 | NA | NA | TRBV2
TGTGCCAGCAGGGAGGGGACAGGGGCGAATCAGCCCCAGCATTTT | CASREGTGANQPQHF | TRBJ1-5 | TRBD1 | many | TRBV2
TGTGCTAGTGGTTTGGCGCTGGGGACAGGGGTCTCCTACGAGCAGTACTTC | CASGLALGTGVSYEQYF | TRBJ2-7 | TRBD1 | NA | TRBV12-5
TGCAGTGCTAGAGCCGGCAGCCAAGAGACCCAGTACTTC | CSARAGSQETQYF | TRBJ2-5 | NA | NA | TRBV20-1
TGTGCCAGCAGAGGGCAGCTCTACAATGAGCAGTTCTTC | CASRGQLYNEQFF | TRBJ2-1 | NA | few | TRBV28
TGTGCCAGCAGACCCGGACTAGCGGGCCACCCTAGCACAGATACGCAGTATTTT | CASRPGLAGHPSTDTQYF | TRBJ2-3 | TRBD2 | NA | TRBV28
TGTGCCAGCAGCCCCAGGGTGGCCACTGAAGCTTTCTTT | CASSPRVATEAFF | TRBJ1-1 | NA | few | TRBV7-8
TGTGCCAGCAGTGAATTAGCTCGGGGGACTAGCGGGAGGGCGGAGGTATACCAAGAGACCCAGTACTTC | CASSELARGTSGRAEVYQETQYF | TRBJ2-5 | TRBD2 | NA | TRBV25-1
TGCGCCAGCAGCCAAGAGAGCGGGGTGTCAGCTCCCCAAGAGACCCAGTACTTC | CASSQESGVSAPQETQYF | TRBJ2-5 | TRBD2 | many | TRBV4-1
TGTGCCAGCAGTGTACTAGCGGCGAACACCGGGGAGCTGTTTTTT | CASSVLAANTGELFF | TRBJ2-2 | TRBD2 | many | TRBV2
TGTGCCAGTAGAACCCGGGACGAGACTGTCACAGATACGCAGTATTTT | CASRTRDETVTDTQYF | TRBJ2-3 | NA | few | TRBV19
TGTGCCAGCAGCCCCAACCGGGACATGAATTCACCCCTCCACTTT | CASSPNRDMNSPLHF | TRBJ1-6 | NA | few | TRBV6-5
TGTGCCAGCAGTTTAAACCAGGGGATAGCCAAAAACATTCAGTACTTC | CASSLNQGIAKNIQYF | TRBJ2-4 | NA | once | TRBV12-3/TRBV12-4
TGCAGTACCAAACTGCGGGGGGCTAACTATGGCTACACCTTC | CSTKLRGANYGYTF | TRBJ1-2 | NA | few | TRBV20-1
TGTGCCAGCAGTCTCCGGATAGGGACTGAGCAGTTCTTC | CASSLRIGTEQFF | TRBJ2-1 | NA | NA | TRBV27
TGCGCCAGCAGTGGTTCCGGGACCAAAGGAACTGAAGCTTTCTTT | CASSGSGTKGTEAFF | TRBJ1-1 | NA | many | TRBV10-1
TGTGCCAGCACCAACCTACCGGGACAGGGAGGGAGGGGGGAGCTGTTTTTT | CASTNLPGQGGRGELFF | TRBJ2-2 | TRBD1 | NA | TRBV6-6
TGCGCCAGCAGCTCCGGGACAGGGGCCGAGCAGTACTTC | CASSSGTGAEQYF | TRBJ2-7 | TRBD1 | NA | TRBV5-1
TGTGCCAGCAGTTACCCGACGCGAGCTAACTATGGCTACACCTTC | CASSYPTRANYGYTF | TRBJ1-2 | NA | once | TRBV28
TGTGCCATCGGAGGGACAGGGGCAGCCTACGAGCAGTACTTC | CAIGGTGAAYEQYF | TRBJ2-7 | TRBD1 | NA | TRBV10-3
TGCAGTGCTAGGAGGAAAAACTATGGCTACACCTTC | CSARRKNYGYTF | TRBJ1-2 | NA | NA | TRBV20-1
TGTGCCAGCAGCTTGGAAGAGAGATGGAACACTGAAGCTTTCTTT | CASSLEERWNTEAFF | TRBJ1-1 | NA | once | TRBV5-5
TGTGCCAGCAGCTTAGACAGGGTCAATCAGCCCCAGCATTTT | CASSLDRVNQPQHF | TRBJ1-5 | NA | NA | TRBV7-9
TGTGCCAGCAGTGAACATCGAAACGATTACGGCTACACCTTC | CASSEHRNDYGYTF | TRBJ1-2 | NA | NA | TRBV25-1
TGTGCCAGCAGCGCGGAGTGGGGGAGGGGCCAGACCCAGTACTTC | CASSAEWGRGQTQYF | TRBJ2-5 | TRBD2 | NA | TRBV7-3
TGCAGCGTTGAACGGAGCGGAGTCAGCTTAGGGGAGACCCAGTACTTC | CSVERSGVSLGETQYF | TRBJ2-5 | NA | NA | TRBV29-1
TGTGCCAGCAGGGGGATGGAATACTATGGCTACACCTTC | CASRGMEYYGYTF | TRBJ1-2 | NA | few | TRBV28
TGTGCCAGCAGCCAAGATGTGTTGTTACAGTTCGCTTTCTTT | CASSQDVLLQFAFF | TRBJ1-1 | NA | NA | TRBV4-2
TGCAGTGCCATGACAGTTTTCGGGAGCAATCAGCCCCAGCATTTT | CSAMTVFGSNQPQHF | TRBJ1-5 | NA | NA | TRBV20-1
TGTGCCAGCAGTTTTTTAGAAGGTGCCGAGACCCAGTACTTC | CASSFLEGAETQYF | TRBJ2-5 | NA | NA | TRBV25-1
TGTGCCAGCAGCACCCGAATAAATCAGAGGGCCTTT | CASSTRINQRAF | TRBJ1-1 | NA | NA | TRBV7-3
TGTGCCAGCAGTTTATCTGGGACAGGGGCTGAAGCTTTCTTT | CASSLSGTGAEAFF | TRBJ1-1 | TRBD1 | few | TRBV27
TGTGCCAGCAGTCCTCGGACAGGGTCTTCACCCCTCCACTTT | CASSPRTGSSPLHF | TRBJ1-6 | TRBD1 | NA | TRBV12-3/TRBV12-4
TGCGCCAGCAGTGCGGTGGTTCAGCCCCAGCATTTT | CASSAVVQPQHF | TRBJ1-5 | NA | NA | TRBV10-1
TGTGCCAGCTCCTACAGGGCCAACTCCTACAATGAGCAGTTCTTC | CASSYRANSYNEQFF | TRBJ2-1 | NA | NA | TRBV2
TGTGCCAGACAGATAACCGGGACAGTTAATTCACCCCTCCACTTT | CARQITGTVNSPLHF | TRBJ1-6 | TRBD1 | NA | TRBV2
TGCAGCGTTGACGTGAGGACAGGGGGTGAGGGGAACACTGAAGCTTTCTTT | CSVDVRTGGEGNTEAFF | TRBJ1-1 | TRBD1 | few | TRBV29-1
TGTGCCAGTAGTCGAGACGGGACAGGTGAAAAACTGTTTTTT | CASSRDGTGEKLFF | TRBJ1-4 | TRBD1 | NA | TRBV19
TGTGCCTGGAGTTCGACAGACTACAATGAGCAGTTCTTC | CAWSSTDYNEQFF | TRBJ2-1 | NA | few | TRBV30
TGTGCCACCAGCAGGGAAACGAGGGGGCTGGATGAGCAGTTCTTC | CATSRETRGLDEQFF | TRBJ2-1 | TRBD1 | NA | TRBV15
TGTGCCAGCAGGCCCCCCGGGACAGGGTTCTACGAGCAGTACTTC | CASRPPGTGFYEQYF | TRBJ2-7 | TRBD1 | few | TRBV27
TGCGCCAGCAGCTGGGACGGACTAGTCGGCACAGATACGCAGTATTTT | CASSWDGLVGTDTQYF | TRBJ2-3 | TRBD2 | NA | TRBV5-1
TGCGCCAGCGGACTAGCGGAGGGCTACGAGCAGTACTTC | CASGLAEGYEQYF | TRBJ2-7 | TRBD2 | NA | TRBV10-2
TGTGCCAGCAGTGAAGCGAGGACTGAAGCTTTCTTT | CASSEARTEAFF | TRBJ1-1 | NA | many | TRBV6-1
TGTGCCAGCAGCGCTACTTACAGGGACGAGCAGTACTTC | CASSATYRDEQYF | TRBJ2-7 | NA | NA | TRBV7-3
TGTGCCAGCAGCTTATGGGGAATAGGTCAGCCCCAGCATTTT | CASSLWGIGQPQHF | TRBJ1-5 | NA | NA | TRBV7-2
TGCGCCAGCAGCCAAGAGTTTGTGAGCTCCTACGAGCAGTACTTC | CASSQEFVSSYEQYF | TRBJ2-7 | NA | NA | TRBV4-1
TGTGCCAGCAGTTCCCTCGGGGTGAGACCCACCTATGAGCAGTACTTC | CASSSLGVRPTYEQYF | TRBJ2-7 | NA | few | TRBV27
TGTGCCAGCAGCTTAGAAGCAGGGGGACAGGGAAACAATCAGCCCCAGCATTTT | CASSLEAGGQGNNQPQHF | TRBJ1-5 | TRBD1 | NA | TRBV7-2
TGTGCCAGCAGTATGGGAAACACCATATATTTT | CASSMGNTIYF | TRBJ1-3 | NA | few | TRBV6-6